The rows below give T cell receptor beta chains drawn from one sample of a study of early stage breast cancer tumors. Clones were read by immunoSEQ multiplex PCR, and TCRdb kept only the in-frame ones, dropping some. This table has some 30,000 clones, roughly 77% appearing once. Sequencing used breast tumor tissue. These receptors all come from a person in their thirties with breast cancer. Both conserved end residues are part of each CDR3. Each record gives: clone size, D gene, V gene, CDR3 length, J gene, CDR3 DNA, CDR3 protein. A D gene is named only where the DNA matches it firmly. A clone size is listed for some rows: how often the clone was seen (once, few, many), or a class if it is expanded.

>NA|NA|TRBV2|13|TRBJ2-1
TGTGCCAGCAGTGGTAAGTCCTACAATGAGCAGTTCTTC
CASSGKSYNEQFF
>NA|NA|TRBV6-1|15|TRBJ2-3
TGTGCCAGCGGGGGGGGCGCAGCTAGCACAGATACGCAGTATTTT
CASGGGAASTDTQYF
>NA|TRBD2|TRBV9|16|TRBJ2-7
TGTGCCAGCAGCGTAGGATGGGGGGGAGAGAAGGACGAGCAGTACTTC
CASSVGWGGEKDEQYF
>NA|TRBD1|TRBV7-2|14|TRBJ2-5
TGTGCCAGCAGTCTGAGGACAGGGCGGGAGACCCAGTACTTC
CASSLRTGRETQYF
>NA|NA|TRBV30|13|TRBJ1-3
TGTGCCTGGAGGGGGTCGGTTAGAAACACCATATATTTT
CAWRGSVRNTIYF
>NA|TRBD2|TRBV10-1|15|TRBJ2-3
TGCGCCAGCAGCGGACTAGCGGAGACTACAGATACGCAGTATTTT
CASSGLAETTDTQYF
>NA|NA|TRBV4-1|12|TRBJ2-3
TGCGCCAGCAGCCTCACGACAGATACGCAGTATTTT
CASSLTTDTQYF
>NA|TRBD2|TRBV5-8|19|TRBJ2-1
TGTGCCAGCAGCGGAGGGATAGGTGGGAGCGGGAGGCTCCACAATGAGCAGTTCTTC
CASSGGIGGSGRLHNEQFF
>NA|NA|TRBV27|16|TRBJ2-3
TGTGCCAGCAGGCCCAGGGCAACGGGGGACACAGATACGCAGTATTTT
CASRPRATGDTDTQYF
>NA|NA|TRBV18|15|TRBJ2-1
TGTGCCAGCTCACCAAGCGGTACCTCCTACAATGAGCAGTTCTTC
CASSPSGTSYNEQFF
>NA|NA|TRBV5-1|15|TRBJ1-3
TGCGCCAGCAGCTTGGAGGGGAACTCTGGAAACACCATATATTTT
CASSLEGNSGNTIYF
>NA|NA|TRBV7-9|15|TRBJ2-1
TGTGCCAGCAGCTTTTGGACTCCCTCTGGCAATGAGCAGTTCTTC
CASSFWTPSGNEQFF
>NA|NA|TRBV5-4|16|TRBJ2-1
TGTGCCAGCAGCTTGGGATTCGTGAGCTCCTACAATGAGCAGTTCTTC
CASSLGFVSSYNEQFF
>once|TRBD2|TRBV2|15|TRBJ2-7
TGTGCCAGCAGTGTAGGCGGGAGAGGAGCGTACGAGCAGTACTTC
CASSVGGRGAYEQYF
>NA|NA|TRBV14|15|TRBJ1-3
TGTGCCAGCAGCCCCCGGGCGCGAGGTGGAAACACCATATATTTT
CASSPRARGGNTIYF
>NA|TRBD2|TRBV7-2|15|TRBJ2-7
TGTGCCAGCAGCTTAACTAGCGGGGTTCTTCTCGAGCAGTACTTC
CASSLTSGVLLEQYF
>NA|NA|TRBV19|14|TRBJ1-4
TGTGCCAGTAGTCCACCTGGAACTAATGAAAAACTGTTTTTT
CASSPPGTNEKLFF
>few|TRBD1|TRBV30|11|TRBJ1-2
TGTGCCTGGAGTGGACAGGGTGGCTACACCTTC
CAWSGQGGYTF
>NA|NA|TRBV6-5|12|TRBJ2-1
TGTGCCAGCAGTTACAGTGGCGGCAAGGAGTTCTTC
CASSYSGGKEFF
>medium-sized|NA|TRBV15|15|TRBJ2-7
TGTGCCACCAGCAGATTTTCTAGCGCGGACTACGAGCAGTACTTC
CATSRFSSADYEQYF
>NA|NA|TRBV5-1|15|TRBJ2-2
TGCGCCAGCAGCCCATCTACTGAGAACACCGGGGAGCTGTTTTTT
CASSPSTENTGELFF
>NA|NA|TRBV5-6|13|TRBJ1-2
TGTGCCAGCAGCCCGGAGGACAGCCCAGGCTACACCTTC
CASSPEDSPGYTF
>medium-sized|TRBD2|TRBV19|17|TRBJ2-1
TGTGCCAGTAGTATAGATCTCGCTAGCGGGAACTACAATGAGCAGTTCTTC
CASSIDLASGNYNEQFF
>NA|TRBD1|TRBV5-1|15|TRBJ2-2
TGCGCCAGCAGCTCTGACAGGGATCACACCGGGGAGCTGTTTTTT
CASSSDRDHTGELFF
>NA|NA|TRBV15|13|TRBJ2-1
TGTGCCACCAGCAGAGATTACAACAATGAGCAGTTCTTC
CATSRDYNNEQFF
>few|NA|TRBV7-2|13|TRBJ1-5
TGTGCCAGCAGCCCCCGGAGGGAACAGCCCCAGCATTTT
CASSPRREQPQHF
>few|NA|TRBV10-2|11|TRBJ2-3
TGCGCCAGCAGTGAGACGGATACGCAGTATTTT
CASSETDTQYF
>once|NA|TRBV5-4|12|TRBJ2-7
TGTGCCAGCAGTTGGGATTCCTACGAGCAGTACTTC
CASSWDSYEQYF
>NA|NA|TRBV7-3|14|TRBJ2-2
TGTGCCAGCAGCTTGTACAGGAACACCGGGGAGCTGTTTTTT
CASSLYRNTGELFF
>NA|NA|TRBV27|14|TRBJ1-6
TGTGCCAGCAGCCATGGACGGAGTAATTCACCCCTCCACTTT
CASSHGRSNSPLHF
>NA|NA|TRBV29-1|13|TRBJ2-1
TGCAGCGTTGACAGCCCGCAAAGGGCTGAGCAGTTCTTC
CSVDSPQRAEQFF
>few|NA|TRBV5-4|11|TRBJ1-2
TGTGCCAGCAGCTACAGGGAAGGCTACACCTTC
CASSYREGYTF
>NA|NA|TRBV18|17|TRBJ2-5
TGTGCCAGCTCACCAAGGAACGGGAGCCTTGTCGGGGAGACCCAGTACTTC
CASSPRNGSLVGETQYF
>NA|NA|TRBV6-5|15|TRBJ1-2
TGTGCCAGCAGCGCGGGTCCTAGAACTAACTATGGCTACACCTTC
CASSAGPRTNYGYTF
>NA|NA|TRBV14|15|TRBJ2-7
TGTGCCAGCAGCCAAGTCTGGCCTAGCGCCTACGAGCAGTACTTC
CASSQVWPSAYEQYF
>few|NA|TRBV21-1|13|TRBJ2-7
TGTGCCAGCAGCAAAGTTGAACGACAGGAGCAGTACTTC
CASSKVERQEQYF
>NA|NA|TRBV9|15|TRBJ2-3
TGTGCCAGCAGCGAGGGGGAGCGGTACACAGATACGCAGTATTTT
CASSEGERYTDTQYF
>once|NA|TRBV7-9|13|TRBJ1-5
TGTGCCAGCAGCGCAGGGGGCAATCAGCCCCAGCATTTT
CASSAGGNQPQHF
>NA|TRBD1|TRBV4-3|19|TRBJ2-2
TGCGCCAGCAGCCAAGACTGGCCAGGGGGATGCCAGAACACCGGGGAGCTGTTTTTT
CASSQDWPGGCQNTGELFF
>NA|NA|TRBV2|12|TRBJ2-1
TGTGCCAGCAGGCCTATCGGTCATGAGCAGTTCTTC
CASRPIGHEQFF
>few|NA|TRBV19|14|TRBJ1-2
TGTGCCAGTAGCCTACACAGGGCTAACTATGGCTACACCTTC
CASSLHRANYGYTF
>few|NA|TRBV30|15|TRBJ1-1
TGTGCCTGGAAGTCGGGGAGACGGCGGAACACTGAAGCTTTCTTT
CAWKSGRRRNTEAFF
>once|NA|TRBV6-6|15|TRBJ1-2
TGTGCCAGCAGTTACGTGAGGGGAGAGAACTATGGCTACACCTTC
CASSYVRGENYGYTF
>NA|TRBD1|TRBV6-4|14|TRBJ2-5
TGTGCCAGCAGTCTAGACAGGGGGGAAGAGACCCAGTACTTC
CASSLDRGEETQYF
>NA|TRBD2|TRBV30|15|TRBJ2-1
TGTGCCTGGAGTGGGACTAGCGGGAGGTACAATGAGCAGTTCTTC
CAWSGTSGRYNEQFF
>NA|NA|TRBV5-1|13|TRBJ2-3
TGCGCCAGCAGCTCCCAGGGCGCAGATACGCAGTATTTT
CASSSQGADTQYF
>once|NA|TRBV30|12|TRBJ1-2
TGTGCCTGGAGTGTCTTTAGGCATGGCTACACCTTC
CAWSVFRHGYTF
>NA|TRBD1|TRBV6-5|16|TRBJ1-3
TGTGCCAGCAGTTACCTTCACAGGGGAGAGGGAAACACCATATATTTT
CASSYLHRGEGNTIYF
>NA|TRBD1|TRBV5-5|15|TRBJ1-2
TGTGCCAGCAGCCAGGGACAGGGTCAGAACTATGGCTACACCTTC
CASSQGQGQNYGYTF
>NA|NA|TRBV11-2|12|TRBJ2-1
TGTGCCAGCAGCCCCCCCGAGACAGGGCAGTTCTTC
CASSPPETGQFF
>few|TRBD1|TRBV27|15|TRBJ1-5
TGTGCCAGCAGTTCCACAGGGGGCGTCAATCAGCCCCAGCATTTT
CASSSTGGVNQPQHF
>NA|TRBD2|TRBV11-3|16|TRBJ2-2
TGTGCCAGCAGCTTAGGACTAGCGGGAGGTACCGGGGAGCTGTTTTTT
CASSLGLAGGTGELFF
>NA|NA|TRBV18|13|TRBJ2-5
TGTGCCAGCTCACCATGGGGTGAAGAGACCCAGTACTTC
CASSPWGEETQYF
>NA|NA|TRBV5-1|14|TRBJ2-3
TGCGCCAGCAGTCCCGGGACTGGGGGGGATACGCAGTATTTT
CASSPGTGGDTQYF
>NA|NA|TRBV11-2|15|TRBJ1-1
TGTGCCAGCAGCTTAGAAGGCGGCCCCGGGACTGAAGCTTTCTTT
CASSLEGGPGTEAFF
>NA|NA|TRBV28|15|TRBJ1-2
TGTGCCAGCAGTATAATCCCCACAGGAAACTCTGGCTACACCTTC
CASSIIPTGNSGYTF
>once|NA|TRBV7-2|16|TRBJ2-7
TGTGCCAGCAGCTTAGGTTACTCGGGTGCATTTTACGAGCAGTACTTC
CASSLGYSGAFYEQYF
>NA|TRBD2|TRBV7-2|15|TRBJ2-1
TGTGCCAGCAGTATTACTAGCGGGGGCCACAATGAGCAGTTCTTC
CASSITSGGHNEQFF
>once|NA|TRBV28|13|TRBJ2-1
TGTGCCAGCAGTACCTCCTTAGCGGTAGGGCAGTTCTTC
CASSTSLAVGQFF